This T cell receptor beta chain was identified in a study of CD8 T cells in ankylosing spondylitis. Study-level findings and limits: A number of the motif variants had already been described in reactive arthritis synovial fluid and blood. Enrichment of disease-linked clones was reportedly significant in matched ankylosing spondylitis synovial fluid. Disease-associated clones were CD8+ and fairly uncommon in peripheral blood.

Libraries of TCR beta came from quantitative 5'-RACE with molecular barcodes. MiXCR, applied by TCRdb to the 5' RACE reads, yields one record per CDR3 protein. Of 200,000 to 250,000 distinct CDR3 sequences listed, over 9.5% are singletons. This clonotype came up many times. Its antigen is unknown. The TCR comes from a male donor with ankylosing spondylitis or in good health (not recorded which). Input material: blood, either unsorted or a sorted T cell fraction (not recorded which).

CDR3 amino acids: CASSLGGQEETQYF. The DNA for the CDR3 is TGTGCCAGCAGCTTAGGGGGACAGGAAGAGACCCAGTACTTC. V and J are TRBV7-9 and TRBJ2-5; 8 positions match TRBD1. Germline values: CDR1 SEHNR, CDR2 FQNEAQ (reference sequence). The CDR3 is 14 amino acids. Germline trimming cut 1 base from V and 3 bases from J; bases unmatched to any gene: 1. Filled out from reference TRBV7-9 and TRBJ2-5, the complete variable domain reads DTGVSQNPRHKITKRGQNVTFRCDPISEHNRLYWYRQTLGQGPEFLTYFQNEAQLEKSRLLSDRFSAERPKGSFSTLEIQRTEQGDSAMYLCASSLGGQEETQYFGPGTRLLVL.